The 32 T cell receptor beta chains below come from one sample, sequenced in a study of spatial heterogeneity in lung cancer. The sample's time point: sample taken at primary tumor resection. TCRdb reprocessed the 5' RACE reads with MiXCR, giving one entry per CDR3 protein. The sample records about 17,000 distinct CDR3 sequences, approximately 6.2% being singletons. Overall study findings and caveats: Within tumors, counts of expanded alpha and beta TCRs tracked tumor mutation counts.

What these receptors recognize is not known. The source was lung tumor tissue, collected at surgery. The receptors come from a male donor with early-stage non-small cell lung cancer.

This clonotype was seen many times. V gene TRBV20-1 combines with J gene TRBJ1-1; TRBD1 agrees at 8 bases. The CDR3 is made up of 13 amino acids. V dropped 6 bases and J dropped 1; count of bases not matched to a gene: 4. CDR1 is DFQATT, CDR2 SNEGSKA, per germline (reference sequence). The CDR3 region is CSADRGGNTEAFF. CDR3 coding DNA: TGCAGTGCCGACAGGGGCGGGAACACTGAAGCTTTCTTT.

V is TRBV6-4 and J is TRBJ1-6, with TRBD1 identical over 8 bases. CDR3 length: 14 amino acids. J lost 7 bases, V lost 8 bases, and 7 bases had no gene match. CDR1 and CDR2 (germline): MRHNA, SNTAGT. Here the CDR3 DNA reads TGTGCCAGCTCGACAGGGGAAGAGAATTCACCCCTCCACTTT. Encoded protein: CASSTGEENSPLHF.

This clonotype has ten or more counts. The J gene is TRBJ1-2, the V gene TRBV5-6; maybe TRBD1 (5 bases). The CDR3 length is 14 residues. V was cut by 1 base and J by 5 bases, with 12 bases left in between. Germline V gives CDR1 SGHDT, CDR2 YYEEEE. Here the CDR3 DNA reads TGTGCCAGCAGCTTGAAGGGGCGGGCGTATGGCTACACCTTC. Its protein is CASSLKGRAYGYTF.

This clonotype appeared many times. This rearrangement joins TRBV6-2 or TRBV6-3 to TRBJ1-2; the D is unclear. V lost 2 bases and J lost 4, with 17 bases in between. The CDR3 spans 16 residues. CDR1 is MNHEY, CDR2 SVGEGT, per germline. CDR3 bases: TGTGCCAGCAGTTACGCCCAGGATTACCAATTCTATGGCTACACCTTC. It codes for CASSYAQDYQFYGYTF.

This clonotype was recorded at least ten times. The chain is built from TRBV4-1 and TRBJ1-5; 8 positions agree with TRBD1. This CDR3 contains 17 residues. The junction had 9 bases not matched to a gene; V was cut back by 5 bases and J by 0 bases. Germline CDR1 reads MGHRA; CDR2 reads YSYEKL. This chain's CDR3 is CASSVVGTGYSNQPQHF. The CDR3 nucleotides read TGCGCCAGCAGCGTAGTGGGGACAGGCTATAGCAATCAGCCCCAGCATTTT.

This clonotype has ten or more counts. The CDR3 DNA sequence: TGTGCCAGCAGTGAGCAGGGGGCGTCGAACACCGGGGAGCTGTTTTTT. It is translated as CASSEQGASNTGELFF. The chain links TRBV2 to TRBJ2-2, with TRBD1 matching over 8 bases. Germline CDR1 and CDR2: SNHLY and FYNNEI. The CDR3 sequence is 16 residues long. J lost 0 bases, V lost 3 bases, and 3 bases had no gene match. The full variable domain, rest sourced from reference TRBV2 and TRBJ2-2, is EPEVTQTPSHQVTQMGQEVILRCVPISNHLYFYWYRQILGQKVEFLVSFYNNEISEKSEIFDDQFSVERPDGSNFTLKIRSTKLEDSAMYFCASSEQGASNTGELFFGEGSRLTVL.

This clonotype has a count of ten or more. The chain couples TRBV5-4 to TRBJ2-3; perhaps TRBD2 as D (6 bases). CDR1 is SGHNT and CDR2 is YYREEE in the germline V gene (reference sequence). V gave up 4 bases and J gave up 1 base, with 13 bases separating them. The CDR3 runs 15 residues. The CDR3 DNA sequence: TGTGCCAGCAGCCCTCTGACGGGAGGCACAGATACGCAGTATTTT. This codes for CASSPLTGGTDTQYF.

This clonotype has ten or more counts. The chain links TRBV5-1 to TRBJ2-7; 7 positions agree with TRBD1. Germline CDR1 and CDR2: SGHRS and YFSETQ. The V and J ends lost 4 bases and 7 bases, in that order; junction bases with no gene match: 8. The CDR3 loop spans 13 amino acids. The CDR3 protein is CASSTQTGEEQYF. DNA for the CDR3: TGCGCCAGCAGCACCCAAACAGGGGAAGAGCAGTACTTC.

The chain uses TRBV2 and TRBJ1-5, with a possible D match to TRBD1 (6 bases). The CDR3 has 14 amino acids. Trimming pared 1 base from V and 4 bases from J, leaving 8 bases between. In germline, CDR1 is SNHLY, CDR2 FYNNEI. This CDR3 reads CASSEEQGNQPQHF. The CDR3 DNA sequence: TGTGCCAGCAGTGAAGAACAGGGAAATCAGCCCCAGCATTTT.

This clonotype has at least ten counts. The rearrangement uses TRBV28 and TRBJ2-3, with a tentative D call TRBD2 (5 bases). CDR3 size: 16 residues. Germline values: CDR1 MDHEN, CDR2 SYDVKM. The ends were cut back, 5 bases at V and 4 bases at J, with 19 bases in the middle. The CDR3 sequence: CASSPPRGVRADTQYF. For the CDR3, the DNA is TGTGCCAGCAGTCCCCCCCGGGGTGTCAGAGCAGATACGCAGTATTTT.

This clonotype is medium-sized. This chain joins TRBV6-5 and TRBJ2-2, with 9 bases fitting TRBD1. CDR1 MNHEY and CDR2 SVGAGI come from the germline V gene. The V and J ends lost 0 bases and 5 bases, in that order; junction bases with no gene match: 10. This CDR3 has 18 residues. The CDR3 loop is CASSYSGGQGVLTGELFF. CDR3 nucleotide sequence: TGTGCCAGCAGTTACTCGGGGGGACAGGGAGTTCTAACCGGGGAGCTGTTTTTT.

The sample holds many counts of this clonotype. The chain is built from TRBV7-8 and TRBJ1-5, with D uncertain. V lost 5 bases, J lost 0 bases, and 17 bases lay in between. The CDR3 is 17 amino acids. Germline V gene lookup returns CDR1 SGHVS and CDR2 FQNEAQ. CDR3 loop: CASSVGTTVFSNQPQHF. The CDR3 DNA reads TGTGCCAGCAGCGTAGGAACCACCGTATTTAGCAATCAGCCCCAGCATTTT.

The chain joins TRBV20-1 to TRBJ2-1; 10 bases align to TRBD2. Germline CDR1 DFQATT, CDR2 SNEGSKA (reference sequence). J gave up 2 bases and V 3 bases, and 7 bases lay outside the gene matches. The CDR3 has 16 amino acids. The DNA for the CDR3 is TGCAGTGCTAGGGGTCTAGCGGGAGACCCCTACAATGAGCAGTTCTTC. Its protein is CSARGLAGDPYNEQFF.

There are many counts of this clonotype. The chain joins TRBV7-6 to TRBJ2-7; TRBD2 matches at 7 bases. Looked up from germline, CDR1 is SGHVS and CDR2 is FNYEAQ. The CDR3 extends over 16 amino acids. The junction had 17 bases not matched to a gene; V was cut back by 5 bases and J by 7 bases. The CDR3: CASSLGLGSGTGEQYF. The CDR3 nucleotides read TGTGCCAGCAGCCTTGGTCTCGGGAGCGGGACGGGTGAGCAGTACTTC.

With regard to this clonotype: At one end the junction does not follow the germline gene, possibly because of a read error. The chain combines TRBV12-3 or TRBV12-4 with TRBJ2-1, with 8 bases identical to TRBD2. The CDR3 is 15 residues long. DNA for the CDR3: TGTGCCAGCAGTTTCAGTAGAGCGGGGGACAATGAGCTGTTCTTC. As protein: CASSFSRAGDNELFF.

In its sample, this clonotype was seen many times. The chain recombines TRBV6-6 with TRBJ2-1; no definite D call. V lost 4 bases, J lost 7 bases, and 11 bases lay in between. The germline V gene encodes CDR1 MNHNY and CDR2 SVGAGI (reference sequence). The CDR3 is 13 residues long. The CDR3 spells CASSSWLGNEQFF. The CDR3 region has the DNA TGTGCCAGCAGTTCCTGGCTTGGGAATGAGCAGTTCTTC.

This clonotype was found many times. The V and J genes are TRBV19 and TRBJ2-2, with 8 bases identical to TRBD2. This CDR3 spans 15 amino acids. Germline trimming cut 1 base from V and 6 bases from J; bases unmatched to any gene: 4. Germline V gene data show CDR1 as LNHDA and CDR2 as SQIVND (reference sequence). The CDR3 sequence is CASSIAGGVSGELFF. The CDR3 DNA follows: TGTGCCAGTAGTATAGCGGGAGGGGTATCCGGGGAGCTGTTTTTT.

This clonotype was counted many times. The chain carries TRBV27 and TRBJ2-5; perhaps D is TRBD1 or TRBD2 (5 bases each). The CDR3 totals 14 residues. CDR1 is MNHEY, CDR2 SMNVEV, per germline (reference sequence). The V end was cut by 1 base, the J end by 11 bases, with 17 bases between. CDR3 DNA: TGTGCCAGCAGTTTATGGGGGACCTATTACCGGCAGTACTTC. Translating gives CASSLWGTYYRQYF.

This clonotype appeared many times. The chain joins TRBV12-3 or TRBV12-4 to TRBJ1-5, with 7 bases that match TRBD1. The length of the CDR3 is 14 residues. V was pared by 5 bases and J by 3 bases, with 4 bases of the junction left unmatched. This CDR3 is CASSQGGNNQPQHF. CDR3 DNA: TGTGCCAGCAGTCAGGGGGGCAACAATCAGCCCCAGCATTTT.

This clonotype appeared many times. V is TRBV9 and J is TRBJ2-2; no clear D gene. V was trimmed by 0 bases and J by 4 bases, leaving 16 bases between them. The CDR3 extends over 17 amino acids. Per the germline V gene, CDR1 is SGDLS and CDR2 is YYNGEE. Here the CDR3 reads CASSVATRGTGTGELFF. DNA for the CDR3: TGTGCCAGCAGCGTAGCTACTCGTGGAACTGGCACCGGGGAGCTGTTTTTT. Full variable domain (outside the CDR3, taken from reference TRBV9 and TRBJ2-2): DSGVTQTPKHLITATGQRVTLRCSPRSGDLSVYWYQQSLDQGLQFLIQYYNGEERAKGNILERFSAQQFPDLHSELNLSSLELGDSALYFCASSVATRGTGTGELFFGEGSRLTVL.

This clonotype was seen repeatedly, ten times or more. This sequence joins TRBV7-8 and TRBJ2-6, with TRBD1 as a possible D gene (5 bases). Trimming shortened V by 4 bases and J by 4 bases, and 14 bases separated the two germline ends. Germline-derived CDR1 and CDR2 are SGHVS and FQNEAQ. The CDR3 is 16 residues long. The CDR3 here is CASSSPEGEGANVLTF. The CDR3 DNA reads TGTGCCAGCAGCTCCCCGGAAGGGGAAGGGGCCAACGTCCTGACTTTC.

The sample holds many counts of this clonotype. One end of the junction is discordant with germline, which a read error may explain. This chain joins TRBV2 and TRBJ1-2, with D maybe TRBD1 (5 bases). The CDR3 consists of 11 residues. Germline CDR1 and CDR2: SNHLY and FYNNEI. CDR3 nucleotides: TGTGCCAGTGCTAAGGGGATACTTCCGGGCTTC. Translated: CASAKGILPGF.

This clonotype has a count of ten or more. CDR3 in amino acids: CSASTSGRTVAGELFF. The CDR3, as DNA: TGCAGTGCTAGCACTAGCGGGAGGACCGTCGCCGGGGAGCTGTTTTTT. This sequence joins TRBV20-1 and TRBJ2-2, with 12 bases that match TRBD2. CDR3 length: 16 amino acids. The V gene end was trimmed by 3 bases and the J gene end by 6 bases; junction bases not matched to a gene: 8. CDR1 is DFQATT, CDR2 SNEGSKA, per germline (reference sequence).

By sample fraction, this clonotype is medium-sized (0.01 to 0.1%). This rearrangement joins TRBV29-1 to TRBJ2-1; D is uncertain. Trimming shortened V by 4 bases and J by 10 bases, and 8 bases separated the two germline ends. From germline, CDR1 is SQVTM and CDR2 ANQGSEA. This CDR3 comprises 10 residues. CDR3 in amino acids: CSVGVPEQFF. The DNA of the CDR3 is TGCAGCGTTGGGGTACCCGAGCAGTTCTTC.

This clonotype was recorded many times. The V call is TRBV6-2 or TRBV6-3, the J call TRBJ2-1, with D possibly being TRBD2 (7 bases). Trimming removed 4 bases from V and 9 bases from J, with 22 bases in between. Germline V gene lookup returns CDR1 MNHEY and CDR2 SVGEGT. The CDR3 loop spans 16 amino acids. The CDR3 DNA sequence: TGTGCCAGCAGTTCCCACGTCGGGGGGCAAAAGGGTGAGCAGTTCTTC. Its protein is CASSSHVGGQKGEQFF.

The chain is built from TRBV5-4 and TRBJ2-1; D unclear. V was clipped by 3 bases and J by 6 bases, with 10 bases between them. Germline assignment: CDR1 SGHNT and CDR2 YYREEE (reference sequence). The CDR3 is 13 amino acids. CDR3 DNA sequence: TGTGCCAGCAGCTCGGACCTAGGCAATGAGCAGTTCTTC. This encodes CASSSDLGNEQFF.

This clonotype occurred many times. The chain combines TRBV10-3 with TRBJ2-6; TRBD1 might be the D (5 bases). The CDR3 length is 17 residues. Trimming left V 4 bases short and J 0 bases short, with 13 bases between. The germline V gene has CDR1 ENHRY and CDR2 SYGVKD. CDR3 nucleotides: TGTGCCATCAGTGTGGGGCCTTACAGCTCTGGGGCCAACGTCCTGACTTTC. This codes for CAISVGPYSSGANVLTF.

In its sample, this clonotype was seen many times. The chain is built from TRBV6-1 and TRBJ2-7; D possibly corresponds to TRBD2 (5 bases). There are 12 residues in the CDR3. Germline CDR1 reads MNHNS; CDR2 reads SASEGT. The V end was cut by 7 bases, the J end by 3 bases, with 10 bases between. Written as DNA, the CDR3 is TGTGCCAGCAAGGCGGGCCGCTACGAGCAGTACTTC. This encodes CASKAGRYEQYF.

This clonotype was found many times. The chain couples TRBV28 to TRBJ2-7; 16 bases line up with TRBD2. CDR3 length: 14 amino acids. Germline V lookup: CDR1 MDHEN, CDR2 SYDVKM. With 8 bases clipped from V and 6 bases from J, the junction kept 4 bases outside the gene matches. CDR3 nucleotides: TGTGCCAGCGGGACTAGCGGGGGGGCCGGCGAGCAGTACTTC. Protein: CASGTSGGAGEQYF.

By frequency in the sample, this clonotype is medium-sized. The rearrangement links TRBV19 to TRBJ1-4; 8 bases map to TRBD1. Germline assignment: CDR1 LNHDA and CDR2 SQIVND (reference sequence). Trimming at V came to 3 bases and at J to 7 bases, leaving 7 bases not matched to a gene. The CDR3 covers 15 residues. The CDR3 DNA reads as TGTGCCAGTAGTATGGGACAGGCCGCTTCTGAAAAACTGTTTTTT. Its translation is CASSMGQAASEKLFF.

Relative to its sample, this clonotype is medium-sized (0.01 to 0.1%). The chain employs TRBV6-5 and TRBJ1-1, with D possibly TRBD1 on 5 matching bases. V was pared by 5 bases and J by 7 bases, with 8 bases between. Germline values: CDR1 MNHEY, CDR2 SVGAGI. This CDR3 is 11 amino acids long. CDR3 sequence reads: CASSRDFEAFF. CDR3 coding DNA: TGTGCCAGCAGTCGGGACTTTGAAGCTTTCTTT.

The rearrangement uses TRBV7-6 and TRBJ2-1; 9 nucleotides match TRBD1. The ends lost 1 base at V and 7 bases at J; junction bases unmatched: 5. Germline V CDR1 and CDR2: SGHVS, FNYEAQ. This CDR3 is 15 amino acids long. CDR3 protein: CASSLGGTGQNEQFF. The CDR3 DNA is TGTGCCAGCAGCTTAGGGGGGACAGGGCAAAATGAGCAGTTCTTC.